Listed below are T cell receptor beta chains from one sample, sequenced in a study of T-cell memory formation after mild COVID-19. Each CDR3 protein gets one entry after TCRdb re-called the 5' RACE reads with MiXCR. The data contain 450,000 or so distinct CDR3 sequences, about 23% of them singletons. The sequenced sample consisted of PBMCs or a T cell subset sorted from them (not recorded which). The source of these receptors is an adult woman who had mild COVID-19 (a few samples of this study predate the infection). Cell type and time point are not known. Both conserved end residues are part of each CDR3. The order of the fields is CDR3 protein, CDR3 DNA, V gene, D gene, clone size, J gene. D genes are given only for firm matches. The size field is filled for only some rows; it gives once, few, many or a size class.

CSGSGQGAHEQYF,TGCAGCGGCTCGGGACAGGGGGCCCACGAGCAGTACTTC,TRBV29-1,TRBD1,-,TRBJ2-7
CSVATREEPYEQYF,TGCAGCGTGGCGACACGCGAGGAGCCCTACGAGCAGTACTTC,TRBV29-1,-,-,TRBJ2-7
CASSLRDVYGYTF,TGTGCCAGCAGCTTAAGAGATGTGTATGGCTACACCTTC,TRBV11-1,-,-,TRBJ1-2
CATSLRNRNSPLHF,TGTGCCACCAGCCTAAGGAACAGAAATTCACCCCTCCACTTT,TRBV15,-,-,TRBJ1-6
CATSVGAGELFF,TGTGCCACCAGCGTCGGGGCCGGGGAGCTGTTTTTT,TRBV15,-,-,TRBJ2-2
CASRRTSGREQYF,TGTGCCAGCAGGCGGACTAGCGGGAGGGAGCAGTACTTC,TRBV12-3/TRBV12-4,TRBD2,few,TRBJ2-7
CASKGDGRFLGYTF,TGTGCCAGCAAAGGGGACGGACGTTTTTTAGGCTACACCTTC,TRBV6-1,-,-,TRBJ1-2
CSVGQGIETQYF,TGCAGCGTTGGACAGGGGATAGAGACCCAGTACTTC,TRBV29-1,TRBD1,few,TRBJ2-5
CASSYTGSPNTEAFF,TGTGCCAGCAGTTACACAGGGAGCCCGAACACTGAAGCTTTCTTT,TRBV6-5,-,once,TRBJ1-1
CASSLGANVLTF,TGTGCCAGCAGCTTAGGGGCCAACGTCCTGACTTTC,TRBV7-9,-,few,TRBJ2-6
CASSLSGYGYTF,TGTGCCAGCAGCTTATCGGGTTATGGCTACACCTTC,TRBV11-3,-,many,TRBJ1-2
CASSAYASGTGELFF,TGTGCCAGCAGTGCCTACGCATCAGGAACCGGGGAGCTGTTTTTT,TRBV12-3/TRBV12-4,-,-,TRBJ2-2
CASSPWDTANTGELFF,TGTGCCAGCAGCCCCTGGGACACCGCGAACACCGGGGAGCTGTTTTTT,TRBV9,-,-,TRBJ2-2
CASSAGETGELFF,TGTGCCAGCAGTGCGGGGGAGACCGGGGAGCTGTTTTTT,TRBV6-1,-,-,TRBJ2-2
CASSPYRGQETQYF,TGTGCCAGCAGTCCATACAGGGGGCAAGAGACCCAGTACTTC,TRBV28,TRBD1,-,TRBJ2-5
CASSLVVAGFGNEQFF,TGTGCCAGCAGCTTGGTGGTAGCGGGATTTGGGAATGAGCAGTTCTTC,TRBV5-4,TRBD2,-,TRBJ2-1
CASSLAASGVSTDTQYF,TGTGCCAGCAGCTTAGCGGCTAGCGGGGTTAGCACAGATACGCAGTATTTT,TRBV7-2,TRBD2,few,TRBJ2-3
CASSPGSANEQFF,TGTGCCAGCAGCCCTGGGTCTGCGAATGAGCAGTTCTTC,TRBV7-9,-,few,TRBJ2-1
CASSLGGLTSGLNEQFF,TGTGCCAGCAGCTTAGGCGGGTTGACTAGCGGGCTTAATGAGCAGTTCTTC,TRBV7-6,TRBD2,-,TRBJ2-1
CASSPLFQAGPGDYEQYF,TGTGCCAGCTCACCCCTTTTTCAAGCGGGTCCGGGCGACTACGAGCAGTACTTC,TRBV18,-,few,TRBJ2-7
CSVEAPTGSQNQPQHF,TGCAGCGTTGAAGCCCCGACAGGGAGCCAGAATCAGCCCCAGCATTTT,TRBV29-1,TRBD1,few,TRBJ1-5
CSASRGGSSYNEQFF,TGCAGTGCAAGCCGCGGGGGGAGTTCCTACAATGAGCAGTTCTTC,TRBV20-1,TRBD2,few,TRBJ2-1
CASSPGTRGQYLNEQFF,TGTGCCAGCAGCCCCGGGACTAGGGGGCAATATTTGAATGAGCAGTTCTTC,TRBV7-9,-,few,TRBJ2-1
CASSLRLGGGATDTQYF,TGTGCCAGCAGCTTACGGTTGGGGGGAGGGGCTACAGATACGCAGTATTTT,TRBV7-2,TRBD2,-,TRBJ2-3
CASSLGQGTMNTEAFF,TGCGCCAGCAGCTTGGGACAGGGAACCATGAACACTGAAGCTTTCTTT,TRBV5-1,TRBD1,-,TRBJ1-1
CSASRAGSYYEQYF,TGCAGTGCTAGTCGGGCGGGTTCGTACTACGAGCAGTACTTC,TRBV20-1,-,-,TRBJ2-7
CASSWTGTSGADTQYF,TGTGCCAGCAGCTGGACCGGGACTAGCGGAGCAGATACGCAGTATTTT,TRBV7-2,TRBD2,-,TRBJ2-3
CASSLGGDTTYGYTF,TGTGCCAGCAGTTTAGGAGGGGACACAACCTATGGCTACACCTTC,TRBV12-3/TRBV12-4,-,-,TRBJ1-2
CASSLGDTTNYGYTF,TGCGCCAGCAGCTTGGGAGACACCACTAACTATGGCTACACCTTC,TRBV5-1,-,few,TRBJ1-2
CASSLRGTSGRKETQYF,TGTGCCAGCAGCCTAAGGGGGACTAGCGGGAGGAAAGAGACCCAGTACTTC,TRBV7-2,TRBD2,-,TRBJ2-5
CASSYSFVLADTYEQYF,TGTGCCAGCAGTTACTCGTTTGTCCTAGCGGACACCTACGAGCAGTACTTC,TRBV6-5,TRBD2,-,TRBJ2-7
CASNQVNTEAFF,TGTGCCAGCAACCAAGTCAACACTGAAGCTTTCTTT,TRBV7-9,-,once,TRBJ1-1
CASSLAIGPEGNTGELFF,TGTGCCAGCAGCTTAGCGATAGGACCCGAAGGGAACACCGGGGAGCTGTTTTTT,TRBV7-8,-,few,TRBJ2-2
CATSDLDRDTGELFF,TGTGCCACCAGTGATTTGGACAGGGACACCGGGGAGCTGTTTTTT,TRBV24-1,TRBD1,many,TRBJ2-2
CASSLEEGWLGYTF,TGTGCCAGCAGCTTAGAGGAAGGGTGGCTTGGCTACACCTTC,TRBV7-2,-,-,TRBJ1-2
CASRLGGGHQPQHF,TGTGCCAGCAGGCTGGGAGGGGGCCATCAGCCCCAGCATTTT,TRBV12-3/TRBV12-4,TRBD1,-,TRBJ1-5